A single sample gave rise to the 3 T cell receptor beta chains below, sequenced in a study of technical replicates of blood from a handful of donors. This table comes from immunoSEQ multiplex PCR, and its TCRdb copy is limited to in-frame clones, with some not included. The table has approximately 89,000 clones, approximately 93% seen once. Sample: T cells isolated from PBMCs. These receptors were taken from a human donor in good health.

This clone appeared a single time. The chain employs TRBV5-1 and TRBJ2-3, with D possibly matching TRBD2 (6 bases). This CDR3 is built from 16 residues. Trimming took off 1 base at V and 1 base at J, with 13 bases between the two ends. Germline V gene lookup returns CDR1 SGHRS and CDR2 YFSETQ. For the CDR3, the DNA is TGCGCCAGCAGCTTGATTGGGACTGGGGGCACAGATACGCAGTATTTT. Translating gives CASSLIGTGGTDTQYF.

V gene TRBV28 combines with J gene TRBJ2-2, with 8 bases lining up with TRBD1. Germline values: CDR1 MDHEN, CDR2 SYDVKM. The CDR3 has 18 amino acids. V was pared by 2 bases and J by 2 bases, with 10 bases of the junction left unmatched. DNA for the CDR3: TGTGCCAGCAGTTTACGGTTCGGACAGGGTAGTAACACCGGGGAGCTGTTTTTT. The encoded protein is CASSLRFGQGSNTGELFF.

The rearrangement uses TRBV4-2 and TRBJ1-5; D call uncertain. The CDR3 covers 14 residues. V was pared by 4 bases and J by 6 bases, with 13 bases between. Germline V lookup: CDR1 LGHNA, CDR2 YNFKEQ. Here the CDR3 DNA reads TGTGCCAGCAGCCCGCGCCTTAGAGGTCAGCCCCAGCATTTT. Amino acid sequence: CASSPRLRGQPQHF.